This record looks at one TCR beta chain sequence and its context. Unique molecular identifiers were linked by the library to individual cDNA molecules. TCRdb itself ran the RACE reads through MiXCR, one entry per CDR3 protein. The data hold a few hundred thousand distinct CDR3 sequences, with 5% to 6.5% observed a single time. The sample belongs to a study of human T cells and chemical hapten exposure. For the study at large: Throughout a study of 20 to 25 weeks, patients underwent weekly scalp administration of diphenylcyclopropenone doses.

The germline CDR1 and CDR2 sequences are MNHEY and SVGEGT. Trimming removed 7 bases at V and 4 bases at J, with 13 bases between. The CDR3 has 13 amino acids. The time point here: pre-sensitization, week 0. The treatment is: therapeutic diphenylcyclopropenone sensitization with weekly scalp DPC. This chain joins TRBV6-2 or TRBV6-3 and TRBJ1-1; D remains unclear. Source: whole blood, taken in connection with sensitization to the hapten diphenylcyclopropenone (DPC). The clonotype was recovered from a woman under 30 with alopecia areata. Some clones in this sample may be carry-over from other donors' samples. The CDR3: CASTRWEGTEAFF. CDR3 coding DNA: TGTGCCAGCACCCGTTGGGAGGGCACTGAAGCTTTCTTT.